This TCR beta chain appears in the sequencing data of a study of CD8 T cell repertoires and HIV-1 epitope variants. The method was immunoSEQ multiplex PCR; TCRdb's version includes in-frame clones alone and lacks a portion of them. Of thousands of clones listed, more than 55% were seen once; the top ten hold 44%. The CDR3 sequence is 18 residues long. Germline V lookup: CDR1 SGDLS, CDR2 YYNGEE. V shed 3 bases, J shed 3 bases, and the junction held 11 bases outside the gene matches. Details on this clone: The antigen remains undetermined.

The clonotype was recovered from a male donor with HIV. The V and J genes are TRBV9 and TRBJ2-3; 12 bases align to TRBD2. Sequencing was done on a sample of cultured CD8+ T cells derived from PBMCs. The CDR3 DNA sequence: TGTGCCAGCAGCGCCGACCACGGACTAGCGGGGAGGACAGATACGCAGTATTTT. Residues: CASSADHGLAGRTDTQYF.